These 19 T cell receptor beta chains share one sample of origin, sequenced in a study of blood T cells in healthy people across ages. A second about 7 to 12 cycle PCR used barcoded and J-beta primers. TCRdb used MiXCR to reprocess the 5' RACE reads, holding one entry per CDR3 protein. The repertoire has 710,000 or so distinct CDR3 sequences, 22% of them found once; the top ten carry roughly a fifth. Sequencing used blood. The receptors were sampled from a man between 65 and 85 years old in good health.

The chain uses TRBV20-1 and TRBJ2-3; D might be TRBD1 (5 bases). Germline V gene lookup returns CDR1 DFQATT and CDR2 SNEGSKA (reference sequence). The CDR3 loop spans 15 amino acids. The V end was cut by 1 base, the J end by 4 bases, with 15 bases between. CDR3 residues: CSARVRAGKADTQYF. In DNA form, the CDR3 reads TGCAGTGCTAGAGTTAGGGCAGGGAAGGCAGATACGCAGTATTTT.

This clonotype was observed a handful of times. The V call is TRBV7-9, the J call TRBJ2-7; D ambiguous. This CDR3 comprises 18 residues. The V end lost 0 bases, the J end lost 4 bases, and 22 bases lay between the germline ends. Germline V gene lookup returns CDR1 SEHNR and CDR2 FQNEAQ (reference sequence). CDR3 region: CASSLAVGRASPKYEQYF. The CDR3 DNA follows: TGTGCCAGCAGCTTAGCGGTTGGTCGGGCTTCGCCTAAATACGAGCAGTACTTC.

The rearrangement links TRBV11-2 to TRBJ2-1; tentatively, D is TRBD2 (5 bases). Trimming left V 1 base short and J 4 bases short, with 17 bases between. Germline V lookup: CDR1 SGHAT, CDR2 FQNNGV. The CDR3 is made up of 17 amino acids. CDR3: CASSLVVSSPGYNEQFF. CDR3 nucleotide sequence: TGTGCCAGCAGCTTAGTAGTGTCCTCACCGGGGTACAATGAGCAGTTCTTC.

This clonotype appeared many times. The V call is TRBV2, the J call TRBJ2-5; 14 positions match TRBD2. V trimming: 6 bases; J trimming: 4 bases; junction bases outside the gene matches: 1. This CDR3 region has 14 residues. Germline V lookup: CDR1 SNHLY, CDR2 FYNNEI. As DNA, the CDR3 is TGTGCCAGCAGGGGACTAGCGGGAGTAGAGACCCAGTACTTC. Protein sequence: CASRGLAGVETQYF.

Comment on this clonotype: The junction differs from germline at one of its ends, possibly a read error. The chain combines TRBV18 with TRBJ2-4, with D possibly being TRBD2 (7 bases). The CDR3 runs to 15 residues. Germline CDR1 reads KGHSH; CDR2 reads LQKENI. CDR3 DNA: TGTGCCAGCTCGCCACTAAGGGGGGGCAAAAACATTCAGTACTTC. Translating it yields CASSPLRGGKNIQYF.

The chain joins TRBV24-1 to TRBJ2-1; D call uncertain. The germline V gene has CDR1 KGHDR and CDR2 SFDVKD. The CDR3 covers 15 residues. V shed 5 bases and J shed 3 bases, with 13 bases lying between them. CDR3 sequence: CATSAGRSFYNEQFF. In DNA form, the CDR3 reads TGTGCCACCAGTGCCGGGCGGTCTTTCTACAATGAGCAGTTCTTC.

The gene calls are TRBV19 and TRBJ2-2; D is possibly TRBD1 or TRBD2 (6 bases each). V dropped 2 bases and J dropped 5 bases, with 9 bases sitting between them. Per the germline V gene, CDR1 is LNHDA and CDR2 is SQIVND (reference sequence). The CDR3 extends over 14 amino acids. CDR3 coding DNA: TGTGCCAGTAGTATACAGGGGAGGACCGGGGAGCTGTTTTTT. It codes for CASSIQGRTGELFF.

This clonotype was counted only a few times. The chain links TRBV7-8 to TRBJ2-1; 11 nucleotides align to TRBD2. The germline V gene encodes CDR1 SGHVS and CDR2 FQNEAQ. Trimming cost V 3 bases and J 4 bases; bases outside gene matches: 5. The CDR3 runs to 16 residues. CDR3 region: CASSFTGTSGYNEQFF. For the CDR3, the DNA is TGTGCCAGCAGCTTTACCGGGACTAGCGGATACAATGAGCAGTTCTTC.

This clonotype was detected a few times. This sequence joins TRBV12-3 or TRBV12-4 and TRBJ2-5, with 11 positions matching TRBD2. The CDR3 extends over 15 amino acids. V was pared by 5 bases and J by 4 bases, with 6 bases of the junction left unmatched. DNA for the CDR3: TGTGCCAGCAGTGCGCTAGCGGGGGGAAGAGAGACCCAGTACTTC. This sequence encodes CASSALAGGRETQYF.

The chain employs TRBV5-6 and TRBJ2-1, with 9 nucleotides matching TRBD1. V lost 2 bases and J lost 4; bases outside the gene matches: 7. The CDR3 is 16 residues long. Per the germline V gene, CDR1 is SGHDT and CDR2 is YYEEEE. CDR3 sequence (DNA): TGTGCCAGCAGCTTTTACAGGGGGCGCATGTACAATGAGCAGTTCTTC. Translation gives CASSFYRGRMYNEQFF.

This clonotype has only a few counts. A read error may produce the germline difference seen at one junction end. V usage is TRBV27 and J usage is TRBJ2-1; D remains unclear. Matching the DNA end better, TRBJ2-5 makes the J call doubtful. Looked up from germline, CDR1 is MNHEY and CDR2 is SMNVEV (reference sequence). The CDR3 is 16 residues long. The CDR3 nucleotides read TGTGCCAGCAGTTCGCCCCTAGTTCCCGGGCAAGGGACCCAGTACTTC. Its translation: CASSSPLVPGQGTQYF.

This clonotype came up a few times. The chain couples TRBV6-1 to TRBJ1-2; D not certain. Germline V gene lookup returns CDR1 MNHNS and CDR2 SASEGT. The CDR3 is 12 amino acids. Trimming removed 7 bases at V and 6 bases at J, with 12 bases between. The CDR3 is CASNVPTDGYTF. The CDR3 DNA sequence: TGTGCCAGCAACGTACCCACGGATGGCTACACCTTC.

This clonotype appeared a few times. V is TRBV7-9 and J is TRBJ1-1, with TRBD1 as a possible D gene (6 bases). V gave up 2 bases and J gave up 5 bases, with 12 bases separating them. Germline V gives CDR1 SEHNR, CDR2 FQNEAQ (reference sequence). The CDR3 is 14 amino acids. This CDR3 reads CASSLIRGGTEAFF. DNA of the CDR3: TGTGCCAGCAGCTTAATCAGGGGCGGAACTGAAGCTTTCTTT.

This clonotype came up a few times. The chain carries TRBV3-1 and TRBJ2-5; 8 bases are a match to TRBD2. The J call may be faulty, since TRBJ2-1 better matches the DNA end. CDR3 length: 16 residues. The V gene's germline CDR1 is LGHDT and CDR2 YNNKEL (reference sequence). In DNA form, the CDR3 reads TGTGCCAGCAGCCAACTACCGGGACTAGGTCTCGGTGAGCAGTTCTTC. Its translation: CASSQLPGLGLGEQFF.

This clonotype was counted many times. V is TRBV12-3 or TRBV12-4 and J is TRBJ2-5, with D possibly being TRBD2 (6 bases). CDR3 size: 15 residues. Trimming removed 1 base at V and 5 bases at J, with 14 bases between. The CDR3 here is CASSLVAGISETQYF. The DNA of the CDR3 is TGTGCCAGCAGTTTAGTCGCGGGGATTAGCGAGACCCAGTACTTC.

This chain links TRBV28 with TRBJ2-7; D unresolved. Germline lookup yields CDR1 MDHEN and CDR2 SYDVKM. Trimming left V 6 bases short and J 2 bases short, with 11 bases between. CDR3 length equals 13 residues. CDR3 nucleotides: TGTGCCAGCAGCGAGACCCCTACCTACGAGCAGTACTTC. It specifies CASSETPTYEQYF.

The J gene is TRBJ1-2, the V gene TRBV20-1, with TRBD1 matching over 7 bases. Germline V gives CDR1 DFQATT, CDR2 SNEGSKA (reference sequence). V shed 3 bases and J 7 bases; nucleotides not matched to a gene: 11. The CDR3 is 14 residues long. The CDR3 protein is CSASDPGQYVGYTF. CDR3 in DNA: TGCAGTGCTAGTGACCCGGGACAGTATGTTGGCTACACCTTC.

This chain's CDR3 is CASSGEQPGRRNEQFF. The CDR3 nucleotides read TGTGCCAGCAGCGGCGAACAGCCGGGACGCAGGAATGAGCAGTTCTTC. This sequence joins TRBV9 and TRBJ2-1; the D call may be TRBD1 or TRBD2 (5 bases each). Trimming pared 3 bases from V and 7 bases from J, leaving 20 bases between. Per the germline V gene, CDR1 is SGDLS and CDR2 is YYNGEE. The CDR3 loop spans 16 amino acids.

This clonotype was counted only a few times. The gene calls are TRBV28 and TRBJ2-4; 9 nucleotides agree with TRBD1. Germline loops: CDR1 MDHEN, CDR2 SYDVKM. The CDR3 contains 18 residues. The V and J ends lost 6 bases and 2 bases, in that order; junction bases with no gene match: 14. The CDR3 is CASSLQGAQPLSKNIQYF. DNA for the CDR3: TGTGCCAGCAGCCTACAGGGGGCGCAACCTCTTTCCAAAAACATTCAGTACTTC.